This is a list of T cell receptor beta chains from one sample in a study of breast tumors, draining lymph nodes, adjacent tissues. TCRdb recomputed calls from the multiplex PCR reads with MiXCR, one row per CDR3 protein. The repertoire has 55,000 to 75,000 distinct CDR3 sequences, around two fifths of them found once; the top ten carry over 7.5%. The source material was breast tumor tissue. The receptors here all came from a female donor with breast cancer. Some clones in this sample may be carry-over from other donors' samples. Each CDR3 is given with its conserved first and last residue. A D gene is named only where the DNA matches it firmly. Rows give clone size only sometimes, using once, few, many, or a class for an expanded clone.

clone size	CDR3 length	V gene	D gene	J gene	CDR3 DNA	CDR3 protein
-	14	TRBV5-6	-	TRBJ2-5	TGTGCCAGCAGCCTCCGGGGGGCGCGGGAGACCCAGTACTTC	CASSLRGARETQYF
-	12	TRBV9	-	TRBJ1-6	TGTGCCAGCAGCGTAGAAGGGGGAAGGTCCCACTTT	CASSVEGGRSHF
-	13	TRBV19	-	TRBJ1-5	TGTACCAGTAGTAGGGTGGGGGGCCAGCCCCAGCATTTT	CTSSRVGGQPQHF
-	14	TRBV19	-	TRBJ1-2	TGTGCCAGTAGTTTCCCCCGTGGTTTTGGTCAGCCCACCTTC	CASSFPRGFGQPTF
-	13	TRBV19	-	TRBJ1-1	TGTGCCAGTAGTCCCCCGAGGGGCGGAAAAGCTTTCTTT	CASSPPRGGKAFF
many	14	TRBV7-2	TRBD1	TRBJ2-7	TGTGCCAGCAGCAGCGACAGGGGTCCCTACGAGCAGTACTTC	CASSSDRGPYEQYF
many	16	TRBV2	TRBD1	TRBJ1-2	TGTGCCAGCAGGGGGGGTCATGGACAGGAAAACTATGGCTACACCTTC	CASRGGHGQENYGYTF
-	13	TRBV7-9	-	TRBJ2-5	TGTGCCAGCAGCTTACCGGTTGGGGAGACCCAGTACTTC	CASSLPVGETQYF
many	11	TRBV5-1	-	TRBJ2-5	TGCGCCAGCAGCCTGCAAGAGACCCAGTACTTC	CASSLQETQYF
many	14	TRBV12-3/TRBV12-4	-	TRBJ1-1	TGTGCCAGCAGTCCGGGACATATGAACACTGAAGCTTTCTTT	CASSPGHMNTEAFF
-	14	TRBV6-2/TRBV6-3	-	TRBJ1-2	TGTGCCAGCAGTTACAACAACCCCAACTATGGCTACACCTTC	CASSYNNPNYGYTF
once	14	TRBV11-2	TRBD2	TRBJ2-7	TGTACCAGCAGCTCCGGGACTAACCCCTACGAGCAGTGCTTC	CTSSSGTNPYEQCF
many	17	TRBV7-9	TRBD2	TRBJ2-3	TGTGCCAGCAGCGCTAGCGGGGGGGCACTACTCACAGATACGCAGTATTTT	CASSASGGALLTDTQYF
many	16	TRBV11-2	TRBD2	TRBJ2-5	TGTGCCAGCAGCTTTAGGACTAGCGGGGGTCAAGAGACCCAGTACTTC	CASSFRTSGGQETQYF
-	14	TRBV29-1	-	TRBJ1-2	TGCAGCGTTAAATCGAGGGGTGCTACCTATGGCTACACCTTC	CSVKSRGATYGYTF
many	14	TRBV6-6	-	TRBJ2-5	TGTGCCAGCTCAGGGGCCAGGGGTCAAGAGACCCAGTACTTC	CASSGARGQETQYF
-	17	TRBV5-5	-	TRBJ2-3	TGTGCCAGCAGCCCCGGGGAGGCAGGGGGGTCCTACAATGAGCAGTATTTT	CASSPGEAGGSYNEQYF
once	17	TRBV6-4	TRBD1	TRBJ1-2	TGTGCCAGCAGCGGCAGGGGGCAGGGACGAAAAATTGATGGCTACACCTTC	CASSGRGQGRKIDGYTF
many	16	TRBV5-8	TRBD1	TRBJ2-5	TGTGCCAGCAGCGGGGGGACAGGGGGGCATCAAGAGACCCAGTACTTC	CASSGGTGGHQETQYF
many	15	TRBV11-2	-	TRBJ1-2	TGTGCCAGCAGCCCTATGCCCCAGGCGAACTATGGCTACACCTTC	CASSPMPQANYGYTF
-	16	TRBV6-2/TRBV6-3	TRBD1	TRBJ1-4	TGTGCCAGCAGTAACTCCGGGACAGGGGGCGAAGAAAAACTGTTTTTT	CASSNSGTGGEEKLFF
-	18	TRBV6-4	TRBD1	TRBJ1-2	TGTGCCAGCAGTCACTCCCACGGGACAGCCGGTCTTAACTATGGCTACACCTTC	CASSHSHGTAGLNYGYTF
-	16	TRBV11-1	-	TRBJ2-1	TGTGCCAGCAGCGAGGGGGCAGCGGGGTCGGGCGATACGCAGTTCTTC	CASSEGAAGSGDTQFF
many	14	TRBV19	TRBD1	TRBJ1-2	TGTGCCAGTAGTACCCGGGACAGAGCCAATGGCTACACCTTC	CASSTRDRANGYTF
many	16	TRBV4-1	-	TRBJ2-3	TGCGCCAGCAGCCAAGAGTCACAGCTTAGCACAGATACGCAGTATTTT	CASSQESQLSTDTQYF
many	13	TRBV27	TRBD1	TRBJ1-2	TGTGCCAGCAGGACAGGGAGGGATTATGGCTACACCTTC	CASRTGRDYGYTF
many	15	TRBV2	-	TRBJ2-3	TGTGCCAGCAGTGCAGGGGGGTTTCTCGCAGATACGCAGTATTTT	CASSAGGFLADTQYF
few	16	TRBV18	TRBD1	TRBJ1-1	TGTGCCAGCTCACCACCTGACAGGGGGCAGAACACTGAAGCTTTCTTT	CASSPPDRGQNTEAFF
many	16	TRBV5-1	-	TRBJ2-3	TGCGCCAGCAGCTCAAGAGCCCTTTCTAGCACAGATACGCAGTATTTT	CASSSRALSSTDTQYF
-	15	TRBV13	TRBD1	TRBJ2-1	TGTGCCAGCAGCTTAGGGACAGGGGCTTCAAATGAGCAGTTCTTC	CASSLGTGASNEQFF
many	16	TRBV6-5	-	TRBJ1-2	TGTGCCAGCACCTCCCGAGGGGTGGACCGGGACCATGGCTACACCTTC	CASTSRGVDRDHGYTF
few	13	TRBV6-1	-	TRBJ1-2	TGTGCCAGCAGTGAGTCCGGACCCTATGGCTACACCTTC	CASSESGPYGYTF
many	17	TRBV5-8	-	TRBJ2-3	TGTGCCAGCAGCTGGCCTGTGGCGCTTTCGTCGTGGGATACGCAGTATTTT	CASSWPVALSSWDTQYF
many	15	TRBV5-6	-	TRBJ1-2	TGTGCCAGCAGCTTGGTTTCCGGGAAAGTAAGGGGCTACACCTTC	CASSLVSGKVRGYTF
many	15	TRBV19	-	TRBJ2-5	TGTGCCAGTAGTATTAGCCTAACCCTACAAGAGACCCAGTACTTC	CASSISLTLQETQYF
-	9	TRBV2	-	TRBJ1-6	TGTGCCAGCAGTGAAGGGAGTGGCTTT	CASSEGSGF